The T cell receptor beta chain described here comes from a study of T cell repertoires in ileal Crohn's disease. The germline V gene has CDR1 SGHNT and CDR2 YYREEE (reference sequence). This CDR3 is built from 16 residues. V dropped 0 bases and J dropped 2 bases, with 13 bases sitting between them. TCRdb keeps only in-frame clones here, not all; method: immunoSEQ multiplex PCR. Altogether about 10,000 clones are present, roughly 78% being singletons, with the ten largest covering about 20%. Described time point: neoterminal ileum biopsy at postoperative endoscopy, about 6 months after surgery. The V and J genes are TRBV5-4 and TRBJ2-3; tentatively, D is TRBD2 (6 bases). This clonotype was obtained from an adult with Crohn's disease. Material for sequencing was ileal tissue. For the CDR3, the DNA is TGTGCCAGCAGCTTGGGTATTAGCGGCTACACAGATACGCAGTATTTT. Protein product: CASSLGISGYTDTQYF.